Listed here are 21 T cell receptor beta chains from one sample, sequenced in a study of cytomegalovirus exposure and HLA in healthy donors. The study ran its PCR with 60 Vbeta and 13 Jbeta primers. The repertoire was sequenced with immunoSEQ multiplex PCR; TCRdb's copy has only in-frame clones and lacks some. The repertoire holds about 140,000 clones, around 80% seen once, with roughly 1.4% in the top ten. Sequenced: PBMCs. The receptors here all came from a man aged 25-45 years in good health and CMV-seropositive.

The V gene is TRBV28, the J gene TRBJ2-5, with 9 positions matching TRBD2. V shed 4 bases, J shed 4 bases, and the junction held 7 bases outside the gene matches. This CDR3 is built from 15 residues. Germline CDR1 reads MDHEN; CDR2 reads SYDVKM. In DNA form, the CDR3 reads TGTGCCAGCAGTTCGGGCGGGGGGGCCGGAGAGACCCAGTACTTC. It is translated as CASSSGGGAGETQYF.

The chain recombines TRBV5-4 with TRBJ1-4, with D uncertain. Trimming left V 2 bases short and J 4 bases short, with 6 bases between. The CDR3 is made up of 13 amino acids. Germline CDR1 and CDR2: SGHNT and YYREEE (reference sequence). The CDR3 protein is CASSFPGNEKLFF. The CDR3 region has the DNA TGTGCCAGCAGCTTTCCGGGTAATGAAAAACTGTTTTTT.

This chain joins TRBV4-1 and TRBJ2-4; D may be TRBD1 (5 bases). The CDR3 runs 17 residues. The V end lost 2 bases, the J end lost 3 bases, and 17 bases lay between the germline ends. In germline, CDR1 is MGHRA, CDR2 YSYEKL. The DNA for the CDR3 is TGCGCCAGCAGCCAACAAGCCCCAGGGTCGGTCAAAAACATTCAGTACTTC. This sequence encodes CASSQQAPGSVKNIQYF.

This chain uses TRBV18 with TRBJ2-5; D possibly corresponds to TRBD1 (5 bases). Judging by the DNA end, TRBJ2-7 fits better; the J call may be wrong. This CDR3 comprises 17 residues. Germline CDR1 reads KGHSH; CDR2 reads LQKENI. For the CDR3, the DNA is TGTGCCAGCTCACGGACCTTTACAGGAGAACTCCTCTACGAGCAGTACTTC. Its translation is CASSRTFTGELLYEQYF.

The gene calls are TRBV6-1 and TRBJ2-5, with a weak D call TRBD1 (6 bases). This CDR3 has 16 amino acids. The V and J ends lost 4 bases and 5 bases respectively, with 20 bases between them. The germline CDR1 and CDR2 sequences are MNHNS and SASEGT. The CDR3 loop is CASSARRKGDSETQYF. The CDR3 region has the DNA TGTGCCAGCAGTGCTAGGCGGAAGGGGGATTCCGAGACCCAGTACTTC.

This clone has a handful of counts. The chain links TRBV19 to TRBJ2-5; D ambiguous. The germline CDR1 and CDR2 sequences are LNHDA and SQIVND (reference sequence). V gave up 3 bases and J gave up 2 bases, with 7 bases separating them. This CDR3 spans 13 amino acids. CDR3 in DNA: TGTGCCAGTAGTATCCAGGTTCAAGAGACCCAGTACTTC. This gives the protein CASSIQVQETQYF. The whole variable domain, filled in from reference TRBV19 and TRBJ2-5, reads DGGITQSPKYLFRKEGQNVTLSCEQNLNHDAMYWYRQDPGQGLRLIYYSQIVNDFQKGDIAEGYSVSREKKESFPLTVTSAQKNPTAFYLCASSIQVQETQYFGPGTRLLVL.

The rearrangement uses TRBV30 and TRBJ1-1; D gene uncertain. The CDR3 extends over 13 amino acids. V was shortened by 6 bases and J by 0 bases, with 11 bases between the two germline ends. CDR1 and CDR2 (germline): GTSNPN, SVGIG (reference sequence). CDR3 sequence reads: CACLGPMNTEAFF. DNA of the CDR3: TGTGCCTGCCTGGGCCCTATGAACACTGAAGCTTTCTTT.

A few counts support this clone. The V and J genes are TRBV14 and TRBJ2-7, with D perhaps TRBD1 (5 bases). Germline V CDR1 and CDR2: SGHDN, FVKESK. Trimming took 1 base from V and 7 from J, leaving 8 bases between them. The CDR3 loop spans 12 amino acids. DNA of the CDR3: TGTGCCAGCAGCCAAGGACCAGGGGAGCAGTACTTC. Encoded protein: CASSQGPGEQYF.

V gene TRBV5-4 combines with J gene TRBJ2-6, with 7 bases identical to TRBD2. The ends lost 4 bases at V and 4 bases at J; junction bases unmatched: 17. The CDR3 is 19 amino acids. Germline loops: CDR1 SGHNT, CDR2 YYREEE (reference sequence). The CDR3 here is CASSPLGGALLPGANVLTF. For the CDR3, the DNA is TGTGCCAGCAGCCCCTTGGGAGGGGCCCTCCTTCCCGGGGCCAACGTCCTGACTTTC.

The chain uses TRBV20-1 and TRBJ2-7; 10 bases fit TRBD2. J was trimmed by 5 bases and V by 7 bases; bases with no gene match: 2. This CDR3 spans 11 amino acids. Germline assignment: CDR1 DFQATT and CDR2 SNEGSKA (reference sequence). The DNA for the CDR3 is TGCAGTGGGCTAGCGGGAGACGAGCAGTACTTC. Amino acid sequence: CSGLAGDEQYF.

The chain uses TRBV28 and TRBJ2-2; D remains ambiguous. The V and J ends lost 3 bases and 10 bases respectively, with 18 bases between them. The germline V gene encodes CDR1 MDHEN and CDR2 SYDVKM. The CDR3 loop spans 15 amino acids. The CDR3 DNA reads as TGTGCCAGCAGTTTGGTCCCCCCCTCTGCGGCGGAGCTGTTTTTT. Translating gives CASSLVPPSAAELFF.

This rearrangement joins TRBV30 to TRBJ1-2; D is perhaps TRBD1 (5 bases). Per germline, CDR1 GTSNPN and CDR2 SVGIG (reference sequence). There are 13 residues in the CDR3. The ends were cut back, 3 bases at V and 8 bases at J, with 16 bases in the middle. The DNA of the CDR3 is TGTGCCTGGAGCCTTCAGGGTGGGGGGGGCTACACCTTC. Its protein is CAWSLQGGGGYTF.

The rearrangement joins TRBV7-9 to TRBJ2-1; D is perhaps TRBD2 (6 bases). The V end lost 5 bases, the J end lost 5 bases, and 19 bases lay between the germline ends. The CDR3 sequence is 16 residues long. Germline CDR1 is SEHNR and CDR2 is FQNEAQ (reference sequence). The CDR3 reads CASSTPLAGIDNEQFF. DNA of the CDR3: TGTGCCAGCAGCACTCCGTTGGCGGGAATAGACAATGAGCAGTTCTTC.

As for this clone: Other nucleotide sequences in the sample specify the same CDR3. For the CDR3, the DNA is TGTGCCAGCAGCCTTCCCGACAGGGGCACTGAAGCTTTCTTT. The encoded protein is CASSLPDRGTEAFF. V is TRBV28 and J is TRBJ1-1; 8 bases fit TRBD1. CDR3 length: 14 amino acids. Per the germline V gene, CDR1 is MDHEN and CDR2 is SYDVKM. Unmatched junction bases numbered 7, after V lost 6 bases and J lost 4 bases.

The chain combines TRBV15 with TRBJ1-3; D uncertain. The CDR3 spans 13 residues. CDR1 LNHNV and CDR2 YYDKDF come from the germline V gene (reference sequence). Trimming left V 8 bases short and J 3 bases short, with 11 bases between. CDR3 sequence: CATSTVFGNTIYF. The CDR3 bases are TGTGCCACCTCAACAGTTTTTGGAAACACCATATATTTT.

This clone was counted between two and nine times. J is TRBJ2-3 and V is TRBV19; 11 bases are shared with TRBD2. The J segment lost 2 bases and the V segment lost 4 bases, leaving 2 bases of the junction unmatched. Germline CDR1 and CDR2: LNHDA and SQIVND (reference sequence). The CDR3 is 15 amino acids. The DNA for the CDR3 is TGTGCCAGTAGTAAACTAGCGGGAGCCACAGATACGCAGTATTTT. Its translation is CASSKLAGATDTQYF.

Written as DNA, the CDR3 is TGTGCCACCAGCAAGGTAGGGGGCATCCTTTACGAGCAGTACTTC. It codes for CATSKVGGILYEQYF. J is TRBJ2-7 and V is TRBV15; 7 bases fit TRBD1. This CDR3 region has 15 residues. V was pared by 4 bases and J by 4 bases, with 10 bases of the junction left unmatched. The germline CDR1 and CDR2 sequences are LNHNV and YYDKDF (reference sequence).

The CDR3 DNA reads TGTGCCAGCAGCTTAGCCGTGTCCTACGAGCAGTACTTC. It yields the protein CASSLAVSYEQYF. V usage is TRBV7-9 and J usage is TRBJ2-7; D is ambiguous. V lost 0 bases and J lost 1, with 4 bases in between. From germline, CDR1 is SEHNR and CDR2 FQNEAQ (reference sequence). The CDR3 covers 13 residues. Supplemented by reference TRBV7-9 and TRBJ2-7, the full variable domain reads DTGVSQNPRHKITKRGQNVTFRCDPISEHNRLYWYRQTLGQGPEFLTYFQNEAQLEKSRLLSDRFSAERPKGSFSTLEIQRTEQGDSAMYLCASSLAVSYEQYFGPGTRLTVT.

V usage is TRBV6-1 and J usage is TRBJ1-3, with D perhaps TRBD1 (5 bases). This CDR3 has 14 residues. Germline CDR1 reads MNHNS; CDR2 reads SASEGT. V dropped 4 bases and J dropped 4 bases, with 11 bases sitting between them. CDR3: CASSGTGQGNTIYF. The DNA of the CDR3 is TGTGCCAGCAGTGGAACAGGTCAAGGAAACACCATATATTTT.

This clone was seen more than once but under ten times. The chain links TRBV19 to TRBJ2-6; 9 positions match TRBD1. CDR3 length: 17 amino acids. CDR1 is LNHDA, CDR2 SQIVND, per germline (reference sequence). The junction had 10 bases not matched to a gene; V was cut back by 6 bases and J by 4 bases. The CDR3 sequence: CASSRPGTGYGANVLTF. The CDR3 DNA reads as TGTGCCAGTAGCCGTCCCGGGACAGGGTACGGGGCCAACGTCCTGACTTTC.

This chain connects TRBV30 to TRBJ2-7; tentative D call: TRBD2 (5 bases). V was trimmed by 0 bases and J by 7 bases, leaving 7 bases between them. CDR1 and CDR2 (germline): GTSNPN, SVGIG (reference sequence). The CDR3 sequence is 11 residues long. As DNA, the CDR3 is TGTGCCTGGAGTGTTTCGGGGGAGCAGTACTTC. It is translated as CAWSVSGEQYF.